The 31 T cell receptor beta chains listed next were all sequenced from one sample in a study of beta chain features in type 1 diabetes. These TCRs' antigens remain unknown. Whole-study results and caveats: People with Type 1 diabetes carried modestly yet significantly shorter TCRB CDR3s in all four CD4+ subsets.

Every isolated RNA sample was fully reverse transcribed, so sequencing captured expressed TCRB transcripts. Data came from immunoSEQ multiplex PCR; TCRdb stores just in-frame clones and leaves some out. In the table there are hundreds of thousands of clones, around 15% of which are singletons. The sample taken for sequencing was naive CD4+ T cells from blood. These receptors were collected from a man in his late teens or twenties with type 1 diabetes.

This clone was seen a few times. The J gene is TRBJ2-1, the V gene TRBV2, with 11 bases aligning to TRBD2. The germline gives CDR1 SNHLY, CDR2 FYNNEI. The length of the CDR3 is 15 residues. Germline trimming cut 7 bases from V and 4 bases from J; bases unmatched to any gene: 6. CDR3 coding DNA: TGTGCCAGCAACGCTCTAGCGGGGGGATACAATGAGCAGTTCTTC. This sequence encodes CASNALAGGYNEQFF.

A few counts support this clone. The chain couples TRBV6-5 to TRBJ2-1, with D possibly TRBD1 on 6 matching bases. The CDR3 has 15 residues. The germline V and J ends were trimmed by 0 bases and 3 bases, with 9 bases remaining between them. Germline V CDR1 and CDR2: MNHEY, SVGAGI. CDR3 nucleotides: TGTGCCAGCAGTTACTCGACGACAGGCTACAATGAGCAGTTCTTC. It is translated as CASSYSTTGYNEQFF.

This clone was counted a few times. This chain connects TRBV7-8 to TRBJ1-2; maybe TRBD1 (5 bases). Germline assignment: CDR1 SGHVS and CDR2 FQNEAQ. CDR3 size: 12 residues. The V end lost 4 bases, the J end lost 6 bases, and 9 bases lay between the germline ends. The CDR3 nucleotides are TGTGCCAGCAGCTCCACGGGACATGGCTACACCTTC. Translating it yields CASSSTGHGYTF.

The sample holds a few counts of this clone. This chain uses TRBV4-1 with TRBJ2-3; D remains unclear. Trimming removed 4 bases at V and 6 bases at J, with 5 bases between. In germline, CDR1 is MGHRA, CDR2 YSYEKL. The CDR3 has 11 residues. The CDR3 loop reads CASSRRDTQYF. Written as DNA, the CDR3 is TGCGCCAGCAGCCGCCGGGATACGCAGTATTTT.

The chain carries TRBV29-1 and TRBJ2-3; 7 bases are shared with TRBD1. Unmatched junction bases numbered 6, after V lost 6 bases and J lost 0 bases. This CDR3 spans 14 amino acids. Germline loops: CDR1 SQVTM, CDR2 ANQGSEA. The CDR3 sequence: CSVGRQGSTDTQYF. CDR3 sequence (DNA): TGCAGCGTCGGAAGACAGGGAAGCACAGATACGCAGTATTTT.

This clone was counted between two and nine times. This CDR3 is also generated by other DNA sequences in the sample. The rearrangement joins TRBV5-4 to TRBJ1-2; 9 nucleotides match TRBD1. CDR1 and CDR2 from the germline V gene are SGHNT and YYREEE (reference sequence). The trim removed 4 bases at V and 6 bases at J, leaving 1 base unmatched. The CDR3 covers 12 residues. DNA of the CDR3: TGTGCCAGCAGCCGGGACAGGGATGGCTACACCTTC. It encodes CASSRDRDGYTF.

The gene calls are TRBV11-3 and TRBJ1-2, with 8 bases fitting TRBD1. The trim removed 5 bases at V and 10 bases at J, leaving 6 bases unmatched. Germline CDR1 reads SGHNT; CDR2 reads YENEEA. The CDR3 consists of 12 residues. The CDR3 nucleotides are TGTGCCAGCAGCAGGACAGGGAACGACTACACCTTC. Translation: CASSRTGNDYTF.

This clone was seen more than once but under ten times. This sequence joins TRBV9 and TRBJ2-2, with D tentatively TRBD1 (6 bases). The CDR3 has 14 amino acids. From germline, CDR1 is SGDLS and CDR2 YYNGEE. The V and J ends lost 0 bases and 4 bases respectively, with 7 bases between them. This CDR3 reads CASSVEGGTGELFF. CDR3 DNA: TGTGCCAGCAGCGTAGAAGGGGGCACCGGGGAGCTGTTTTTT.

The chain employs TRBV6-5 and TRBJ2-5, with TRBD1 matching over 7 bases. Germline trimming cut 5 bases from V and 1 base from J; bases unmatched to any gene: 7. The CDR3 covers 15 residues. The germline V gene has CDR1 MNHEY and CDR2 SVGAGI. CDR3 DNA sequence: TGTGCCAGCAGTAAAGTCGACAGGGTCCAAGAGACCCAGTACTTC. It specifies CASSKVDRVQETQYF.

The V gene is TRBV1, the J gene TRBJ2-7. TRBV1 is assigned pseudogene status. This CDR3 contains 19 residues. CDR3 residues: CTSTKREVLNKTGGYEQYF. The CDR3 DNA sequence: TGCACCAGCACCAAGCGGGAGGTTTTGAACAAGACAGGGGGCTACGAGCAGTACTTC.

The chain recombines TRBV6-5 with TRBJ1-1; D not resolved. Trimming shortened V by 0 bases and J by 5 bases, and 10 bases separated the two germline ends. CDR3 length: 14 amino acids. Per the germline V gene, CDR1 is MNHEY and CDR2 is SVGAGI. The CDR3 region is CASSYSMAGTEAFF. The CDR3, as DNA: TGTGCCAGCAGTTACTCGATGGCGGGGACTGAAGCTTTCTTT.

This clone was seen a few times. The chain is built from TRBV12-5 and TRBJ2-2; D ambiguous. This CDR3 has 13 residues. V was cut by 3 bases and J by 3 bases, with 5 bases left in between. Germline lookup yields CDR1 LGHNT and CDR2 FRNRAP. For the CDR3, the DNA is TGTGCTAGTGGTTTAGTGGACACCGGGGAGCTGTTTTTT. Protein product: CASGLVDTGELFF.

The chain has TRBV6-5 and TRBJ1-2, with no clear D. The CDR3 length is 12 residues. Germline lookup yields CDR1 MNHEY and CDR2 SVGAGI. This chain's CDR3 is CATSLRNYGYTF. Written as DNA, the CDR3 is TGTGCAACCTCCCTCCGAAACTATGGCTACACCTTC.

This clone occurred a few times. The chain employs TRBV30 and TRBJ1-4; 9 bases align to TRBD1. CDR3 length: 14 residues. From germline, CDR1 is GTSNPN and CDR2 SVGIG (reference sequence). The trim removed 8 bases at V and 5 bases at J, leaving 9 bases unmatched. The CDR3 loop is CAGDRGKPNEKLFF. The CDR3 DNA follows: TGTGCCGGTGACAGGGGGAAGCCAAATGAAAAACTGTTTTTT.

This clone was picked up a small number of times. The chain combines TRBV5-1 with TRBJ2-7; D is unclear. The V gene lost 4 bases and the J gene lost 3 bases, with 17 bases spanning the gap. This CDR3 has 15 residues. Germline V gene data show CDR1 as SGHRS and CDR2 as YFSETQ. The CDR3: CASSPSSPAYYEQYF. DNA of the CDR3: TGCGCCAGCAGCCCGTCTTCGCCGGCATACTACGAGCAGTACTTC.

This clone was recorded a few times. This chain connects TRBV18 to TRBJ1-1; D ambiguous. V gave up 7 bases and J gave up 1 base, with 10 bases separating them. There are 13 residues in the CDR3. Germline CDR1 KGHSH, CDR2 LQKENI. The CDR3 DNA sequence: TGTGCCAGCTGCCCCTTCAGGAACACTGAAGCTTTCTTT. Amino acids: CASCPFRNTEAFF.

This clone has more than one count but fewer than ten. The rearrangement joins TRBV15 to TRBJ1-2; no firm D call. The CDR3 sequence is 11 residues long. Germline V CDR1 and CDR2: LNHNV, YYDKDF (reference sequence). Trimming cost V 3 bases and J 8 bases, with 7 bases left between them. CDR3 protein: CATSSTLGYTF. CDR3 DNA sequence: TGTGCCACCAGCAGTACGTTGGGCTACACCTTC.

This clone has more than one count but fewer than ten. The rearrangement joins TRBV30 to TRBJ2-2; D is unresolved. The CDR3 is made up of 12 amino acids. Germline CDR1 reads GTSNPN; CDR2 reads SVGIG (reference sequence). V was pared by 4 bases and J by 6 bases, with 9 bases between. The CDR3 reads CAWTGQPGELFF. CDR3 DNA sequence: TGTGCCTGGACGGGCCAACCCGGGGAGCTGTTTTTT.

This clone showed up just a few times. The V gene is TRBV18, the J gene TRBJ2-3; 8 positions agree with TRBD2. Losses at the gene ends were 0 bases for V and 6 bases for J; bases not matched to a gene: 14. The CDR3 is 18 residues long. The germline V gene has CDR1 KGHSH and CDR2 LQKENI. As DNA, the CDR3 is TGTGCCAGCTCACCACCGCTCACGAGCGGGGGTGTTGGGGATACGCAGTATTTT. Amino acid sequence: CASSPPLTSGGVGDTQYF.

The chain uses TRBV2 and TRBJ2-7; 9 bases align to TRBD1. The assigned J gene may be wrong: the sequence end matches TRBJ2-1 better. CDR3 size: 15 residues. Per germline, CDR1 SNHLY and CDR2 FYNNEI. The CDR3 coding sequence is TGTGCCAGCAGTTCCGCACAGGGGGCTTACAATGAGCAGTTCTTC. This sequence encodes CASSSAQGAYNEQFF.

This clone was detected a few times. The V call is TRBV7-2, the J call TRBJ1-3, with D perhaps TRBD1 (5 bases). In germline, CDR1 is SGHTA, CDR2 FQGNSA. Trimming stripped 3 bases from V and 2 bases from J, with 8 bases between. The CDR3 length is 14 residues. This chain's CDR3 is CASSFTGAGNTIYF. CDR3 in DNA: TGTGCCAGCAGCTTTACGGGGGCTGGAAACACCATATATTTT.

The chain combines TRBV13 with TRBJ2-3, with no clear D. From germline, CDR1 is PRHDT and CDR2 FYEKMQ (reference sequence). This CDR3 comprises 11 residues. V was cut by 1 base and J by 8 bases, with 4 bases left in between. CDR3: CASSLEGTQYF. In DNA form, the CDR3 reads TGTGCCAGCAGCTTAGAAGGTACGCAGTATTTT.

This clone was picked up a small number of times. The gene calls are TRBV28 and TRBJ1-1; no definite D call. In germline, CDR1 is MDHEN, CDR2 SYDVKM. The CDR3 sequence is 13 residues long. The V end lost 5 bases, the J end lost 5 bases, and 12 bases lay between the germline ends. In DNA form, the CDR3 reads TGTGCCAGCAGTGATCACAGCAGGACTGAAGCTTTCTTT. This codes for CASSDHSRTEAFF.

This clone was seen a handful of times. This rearrangement joins TRBV5-1 to TRBJ2-2; D is possibly TRBD2 (6 bases). V was cut by 6 bases and J by 2 bases, with 14 bases left in between. Germline V gives CDR1 SGHRS, CDR2 YFSETQ. The CDR3 has 15 amino acids. CDR3 bases: TGCGCCAGCACCCTCGGGGGTGGCAACACCGGGGAGCTGTTTTTT. As protein: CASTLGGGNTGELFF.

The chain employs TRBV7-2 and TRBJ2-2, with D possibly matching TRBD1 (5 bases). Germline CDR1 and CDR2: SGHTA and FQGNSA. With 3 bases removed from V and 0 bases from J, the gap between germline ends came to 8 bases. CDR3 length equals 15 residues. The CDR3 region is CASSFGQSNTGELFF. CDR3 nucleotide sequence: TGTGCCAGCAGCTTCGGACAATCGAACACCGGGGAGCTGTTTTTT.

Worth noting for this clone: This sample also contains other DNA sequences that code for the same CDR3. The chain recombines TRBV28 with TRBJ2-3; no definite D call. V lost 7 bases and J lost 0, with 2 bases in between. Per germline, CDR1 MDHEN and CDR2 SYDVKM. The CDR3 extends over 11 amino acids. CDR3 region: CASISTDTQYF. CDR3 bases: TGTGCCAGCATAAGCACAGATACGCAGTATTTT.

This clone was counted between two and nine times. This chain links TRBV27 with TRBJ2-5, with D tentatively TRBD1 (6 bases). CDR3 length: 16 amino acids. Germline loops: CDR1 MNHEY, CDR2 SMNVEV (reference sequence). Trimming stripped 3 bases from V and 2 bases from J, with 16 bases between. The CDR3 loop is CASSLQGSERQETQYF. The CDR3 DNA reads as TGTGCCAGCAGTTTGCAGGGGTCCGAACGACAAGAGACCCAGTACTTC.

The chain carries TRBV6-6 and TRBJ1-1; D possibly corresponds to TRBD1 (5 bases). V was cut by 4 bases and J by 3 bases, with 12 bases left in between. Per germline, CDR1 MNHNY and CDR2 SVGAGI (reference sequence). The CDR3 spans 14 residues. The CDR3 loop reads CASSSSDSYTEAFF. As DNA, the CDR3 is TGTGCCAGCAGTTCCTCCGACAGCTACACTGAAGCTTTCTTT.

This clone was observed a few times. The rearrangement joins TRBV30 to TRBJ2-7; no firm D call. Germline CDR1 reads GTSNPN; CDR2 reads SVGIG (reference sequence). This CDR3 contains 12 residues. V was cut by 3 bases and J by 7 bases, with 13 bases left in between. Here the CDR3 reads CAWRLSPGEQYF. CDR3 nucleotides: TGTGCCTGGAGATTGTCCCCGGGTGAGCAGTACTTC. Full variable domain (remainder filled in from reference TRBV30 and TRBJ2-7): SQTIHQWPATLVQPVGSPLSLECTVEGTSNPNLYWYRQAAGRGLQLLFYSVGIGQISSEVPQNLSASRPQDRQFILSSKKLLLSDSGFYLCAWRLSPGEQYFGPGTRLTVT.

There are a few counts of this clone. The chain is built from TRBV4-1 and TRBJ2-5, with a weak D call TRBD1 (6 bases). The germline gives CDR1 MGHRA, CDR2 YSYEKL. The CDR3 spans 13 residues. Trimming left V 5 bases short and J 2 bases short, with 9 bases between. The DNA for the CDR3 is TGCGCCAGCAGCTGGACAGCACAAGAGACCCAGTACTTC. This encodes CASSWTAQETQYF.

This chain connects TRBV2 to TRBJ2-1; TRBD2 might be the D (6 bases). The CDR3 sequence is 14 residues long. Trimming took off 5 bases at V and 8 bases at J, with 16 bases between the two ends. Germline V CDR1 and CDR2: SNHLY, FYNNEI. The CDR3 coding sequence is TGTGCCAGCAGTCGCCCTAGCGCGGCCCATGAGCAGTTCTTC. Amino acid sequence: CASSRPSAAHEQFF. Using reference TRBV2 and TRBJ2-1 for the parts outside the CDR3, the full variable domain is EPEVTQTPSHQVTQMGQEVILRCVPISNHLYFYWYRQILGQKVEFLVSFYNNEISEKSEIFDDQFSVERPDGSNFTLKIRSTKLEDSAMYFCASSRPSAAHEQFFGPGTRLTVL.